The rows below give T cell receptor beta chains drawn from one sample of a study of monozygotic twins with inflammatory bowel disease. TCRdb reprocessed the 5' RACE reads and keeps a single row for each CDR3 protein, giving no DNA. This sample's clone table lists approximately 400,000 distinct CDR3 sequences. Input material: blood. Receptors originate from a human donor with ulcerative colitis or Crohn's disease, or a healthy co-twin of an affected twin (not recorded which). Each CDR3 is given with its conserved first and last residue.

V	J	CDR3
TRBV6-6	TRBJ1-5	CASLGRVSNQPQHF
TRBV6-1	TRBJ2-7	CASRPPGGPFRSYEQYF
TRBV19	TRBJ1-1	CATSTQGGTEAFF
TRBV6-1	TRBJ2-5	CASSKWTSGKYQETQYF
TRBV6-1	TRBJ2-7	CASSPGGSGRAGEQYF
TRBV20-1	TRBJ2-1	CSAPGGLAGVASYNEQFF
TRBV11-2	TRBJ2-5	CASRWGRGRTLQETQYF
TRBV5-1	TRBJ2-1	CASSLEGGIHNEQFF
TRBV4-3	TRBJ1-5	CASSQDLLGDSAQHF
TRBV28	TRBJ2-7	CASSSLGPYEQYF
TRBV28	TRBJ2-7	CASSFITGGLIYEQYF
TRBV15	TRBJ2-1	CATSSGTSYNEQFF
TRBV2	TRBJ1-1	CASIWGPTEAFF
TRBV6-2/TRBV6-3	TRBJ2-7	CASSYLAGYYEQYF
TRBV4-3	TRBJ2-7	CASSVQAGADYDQYF
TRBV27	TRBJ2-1	CASTFTASSYNEQFF
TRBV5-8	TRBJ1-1	CASSLVRGGNTEAFF
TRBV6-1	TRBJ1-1	CASRPTGPDNTEAFF